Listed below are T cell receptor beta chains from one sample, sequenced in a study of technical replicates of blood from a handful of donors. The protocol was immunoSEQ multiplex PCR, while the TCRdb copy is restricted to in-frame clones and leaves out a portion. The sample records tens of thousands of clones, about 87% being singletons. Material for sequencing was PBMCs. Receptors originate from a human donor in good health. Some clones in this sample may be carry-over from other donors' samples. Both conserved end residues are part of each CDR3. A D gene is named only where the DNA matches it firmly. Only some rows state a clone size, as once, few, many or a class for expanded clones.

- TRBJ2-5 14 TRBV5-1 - TGCGCCAGCAGGGCCTCCCAAGTTGGAGAGACCCAGTACTTC CASRASQVGETQYF
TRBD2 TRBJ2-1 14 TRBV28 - TGTGCCAGCAGTTTAGCGGGAGGGGTAAATGAGCAGTTCTTC CASSLAGGVNEQFF
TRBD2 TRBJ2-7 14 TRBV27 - TGTGCCAGCAGACGGACTAGCGGGTCCTACGAGCAGTACTTC CASRRTSGSYEQYF
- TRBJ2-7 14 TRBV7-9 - TGTGCCAGCAGCTCTCGACAGGACTCCTACGAGCAGTACTTC CASSSRQDSYEQYF
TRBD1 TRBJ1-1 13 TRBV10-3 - TGTGCCATCACGGGACAGATGAACACTGAAGCTTTCTTT CAITGQMNTEAFF
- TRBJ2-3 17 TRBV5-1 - TGCGCCAGCAGCTTAGGTTTTGGACAGTTTAGCACAGATACGCAGTATTTT CASSLGFGQFSTDTQYF
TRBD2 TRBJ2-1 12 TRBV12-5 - TGTGCTAGTGGTTCGACTAGCTGGGAGCAGTTCTTC CASGSTSWEQFF
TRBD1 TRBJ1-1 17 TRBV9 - TGTGCCAGCAGCCCCGGAGGGGGACAGGGGTTTTACACTGAAGCTTTCTTT CASSPGGGQGFYTEAFF
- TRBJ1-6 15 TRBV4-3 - TGCGCCAGCAGCCAAGATCAAGGCGGGAGTTCACCCCTCCACTTT CASSQDQGGSSPLHF
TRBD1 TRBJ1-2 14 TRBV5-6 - TGTGCCAGCAGCCACCCACAGGGGAACTATGGCTACACCTTC CASSHPQGNYGYTF
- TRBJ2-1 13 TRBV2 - TGTGCCGGTGGTGGCCTAGCCTACAATGAGCAGTTCTTC CAGGGLAYNEQFF
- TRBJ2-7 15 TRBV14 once TGTGCCAGCAGCCACCAGGGGTACAAGGGCTACGAGCAGTACTTC CASSHQGYKGYEQYF
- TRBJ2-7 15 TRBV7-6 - TGTGCCAGCAGCTTAGATGAGGGTGGATTGGACGAGCAGTACTTC CASSLDEGGLDEQYF
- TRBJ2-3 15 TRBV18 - TGTGCCAGCTCACCAGCCTCCCGGGGCACAGATACGCAGTATTTT CASSPASRGTDTQYF
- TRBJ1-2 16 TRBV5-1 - TGCGCCAGCAGCTTGGGCGGGTCAGGGGATAAGAATGGCTACACCTTC CASSLGGSGDKNGYTF
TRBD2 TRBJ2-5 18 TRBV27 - TGTGCCAGCAGTTTGCGACTAGCGGGGAATGCATTCCAAGAGACCCAGTACTTC CASSLRLAGNAFQETQYF
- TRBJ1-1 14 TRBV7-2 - TGTGCCAGCATCCTACTACAGGGGAACACTGAAGCTTTCTTT CASILLQGNTEAFF
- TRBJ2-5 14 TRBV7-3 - TGTGCCAGCAGCTTAGTGGGGGCTAGGGAGACCCAGTACTTC CASSLVGARETQYF
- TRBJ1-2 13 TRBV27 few TGTGCCAGCAGTTTCCGGGGGATCGATGGCTACACCTTC CASSFRGIDGYTF
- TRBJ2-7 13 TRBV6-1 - TGTGCCAGCAGTAGATCGAGGACCTACGAGCAGTACTTC CASSRSRTYEQYF
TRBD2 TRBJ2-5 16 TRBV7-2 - TGTGCCAGCAGTCGAGGGCTAGCGGCAAGCCAAGAGACCCAGTACTTC CASSRGLAASQETQYF
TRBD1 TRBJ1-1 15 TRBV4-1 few TGCGCCAGCAGCCAGCCCGGGACAGGGAACACTGAAGCTTTCTTT CASSQPGTGNTEAFF
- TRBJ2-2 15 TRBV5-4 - TGTGCCAGCAGCTTGGCGGGCGGACTTACCGGGGAGCTGTTTTTT CASSLAGGLTGELFF
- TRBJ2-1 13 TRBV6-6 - TGTGCCAGCTGGACTTACAAAAACAATGAGCAGTTCTTC CASWTYKNNEQFF
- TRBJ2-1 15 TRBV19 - TGTGCCAGTAATCCCGCACGGGGGAATAACAATGAGCAGTTCTTC CASNPARGNNNEQFF
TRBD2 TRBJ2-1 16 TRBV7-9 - TGTGCCAGCAGCTTAGTTAGCGGGGGGGCGAGGAATGAGCAGTTCTTC CASSLVSGGARNEQFF
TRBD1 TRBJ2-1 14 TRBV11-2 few TGTGCCAGCAGCTTACAGGGGGCATACAATGAGCAGTTCTTC CASSLQGAYNEQFF
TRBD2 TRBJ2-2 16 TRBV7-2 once TGTGCCAGCAGCCTCACTAGCGGGGGGGCTATCGGGGAGCTGTTTTTT CASSLTSGGAIGELFF
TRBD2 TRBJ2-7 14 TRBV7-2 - TGTGCCAGCAGCTGGACTAGCGAGTTCTACGAGCAGTACTTC CASSWTSEFYEQYF
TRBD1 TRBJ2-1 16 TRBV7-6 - TGTGCCAGCAGCCTACCGGACAGGAGCTCCTACAATGAGCAGTTCTTC CASSLPDRSSYNEQFF
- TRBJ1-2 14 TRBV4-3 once TGCGCCAGCAGCCAAGATGTTGCTGCGTTTGGCTACACCTTC CASSQDVAAFGYTF
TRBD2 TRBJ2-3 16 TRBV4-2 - TGTGCCAGCAGCCGAGAACTAGCGGGGGGCACAGATACGCAGTATTTT CASSRELAGGTDTQYF
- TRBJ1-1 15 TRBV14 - TGTGCCAGCAGCCAAAATTGGGGCTCGGACACTGAAGCTTTCTTT CASSQNWGSDTEAFF